These 23 T cell receptor beta chains were all obtained from the same sample, sequenced in a study of beta chain features in type 1 diabetes. The investigators reverse transcribed all of the isolated RNA, so they sequenced expressed TCRB transcripts. Sequenced by immunoSEQ multiplex PCR; TCRdb stores in-frame clones only, minus some. The table lists 110,000 to 150,000 clones, around a tenth of them singletons. Sequencing was done on a sample of central memory CD4+ T cells from blood. All receptors derive from a man between 18 and 35 years old in good health.

This clone was picked up many times. The chain employs TRBV21-1 and TRBJ2-6; the DNA was not used to check the table's D call, TRBD2. TRBV21-1 constitutes a pseudogene. This CDR3 has 16 residues. The CDR3 nucleotides are TGTGCCAGCAGCACTCGGGGGAAGCTCGGGGCCAACGTCCTGACTTTC. It encodes CASSTRGKLGANVLTF.

V usage is TRBV30 and J usage is TRBJ2-5; maybe TRBD1 (6 bases). The V end lost 4 bases, the J end lost 5 bases, and 17 bases lay between the germline ends. CDR1 and CDR2 from the germline V gene are GTSNPN and SVGIG (reference sequence). The CDR3 is 14 amino acids. The CDR3 loop is CAWTYKQGRETQYF. Here the CDR3 DNA reads TGTGCCTGGACCTACAAACAGGGCCGGGAGACCCAGTACTTC.

This sequence joins TRBV14 and TRBJ2-3; 8 bases are shared with TRBD2. After removal of 2 bases from V and 2 bases from J, the junction contained 6 bases not matched to a gene. Germline CDR1 reads SGHDN; CDR2 reads FVKESK. The CDR3 is 16 amino acids. The CDR3: CASSQRQRGNTDTQYF. The CDR3 DNA reads TGTGCCAGCAGCCAAAGGCAGCGGGGGAACACAGATACGCAGTATTTT. Complete variable domain (other parts from reference TRBV14 and TRBJ2-3): EAGVTQFPSHSVIEKGQTVTLRCDPISGHDNLYWYRRVMGKEIKFLLHFVKESKQDESGMPNNRFLAERTGGTYSTLKVQPAELEDSGVYFCASSQRQRGNTDTQYFGPGTRLTVL.

V is TRBV10-3 and J is TRBJ2-6; possible D gene TRBD2, 5 bases. The CDR3 totals 15 residues. In germline, CDR1 is ENHRY, CDR2 SYGVKD. Trimming shortened V by 4 bases and J by 0 bases, and 7 bases separated the two germline ends. The CDR3 sequence is CAISGGSSGANVLTF. DNA for the CDR3: TGTGCCATCAGTGGAGGGTCCTCTGGGGCCAACGTCCTGACTTTC.

The chain joins TRBV30 to TRBJ2-2; 8 bases agree with TRBD1. The CDR3 length is 13 residues. The V gene end was trimmed by 3 bases and the J gene end by 5 bases; junction bases not matched to a gene: 2. Germline CDR1 is GTSNPN and CDR2 is SVGIG (reference sequence). CDR3 protein: CAWRQGVTGELFF. CDR3 nucleotides: TGTGCCTGGAGACAGGGGGTAACCGGGGAGCTGTTTTTT.

This clone was counted between two and nine times. This chain joins TRBV10-3 and TRBJ2-5, with 10 bases that match TRBD1. Unmatched junction bases numbered 8, after V lost 5 bases and J lost 5 bases. This CDR3 region has 15 residues. Germline CDR1 is ENHRY and CDR2 is SYGVKD. CDR3 protein: CAISPGTGAGETQYF. The CDR3, as DNA: TGTGCCATCAGTCCCGGGACAGGGGCCGGGGAGACCCAGTACTTC.

There are a few counts of this clone. The rearrangement uses TRBV29-1 and TRBJ1-1, with a tentative D call TRBD1 (5 bases). Germline loops: CDR1 SQVTM, CDR2 ANQGSEA. Trimming cost V 7 bases and J 3 bases, with 15 bases left between them. The CDR3 is 13 residues long. The CDR3 DNA sequence: TGCAGCGCCAAAACCAGGGCGGACACTGAAGCTTTCTTT. Amino acids: CSAKTRADTEAFF. Complete variable domain (other parts from reference TRBV29-1 and TRBJ1-1): SAVISQKPSRDICQRGTSLTIQCQVDSQVTMMFWYRQQPGQSLTLIATANQGSEATYESGFVIDKFPISRPNLTFSTLTVSNMSPEDSSIYLCSAKTRADTEAFFGQGTRLTVV.

This rearrangement joins TRBV27 to TRBJ2-1; 7 nucleotides align to TRBD2. Looked up from germline, CDR1 is MNHEY and CDR2 is SMNVEV (reference sequence). The CDR3 is 16 amino acids. With V trimmed by 6 bases and J by 0 bases, 8 bases remained unmatched. This chain's CDR3 is CASRGGVGSSYNEQFF. Here the CDR3 DNA reads TGTGCCAGCAGGGGGGGGGTGGGGAGCTCCTACAATGAGCAGTTCTTC.

There are a few counts of this clone. The genes are TRBV6-6 and TRBJ2-3; D ambiguous. Germline CDR1 and CDR2: MNHNY and SVGAGI (reference sequence). Deletions cut 7 bases from V and 7 bases from J, with 18 bases between. This CDR3 has 14 residues. CDR3 nucleotides: TGTGCCAGCAACCTCGGGTCTCGCACGAATACGCAGTATTTT. Protein product: CASNLGSRTNTQYF.

The table lists this clone with many counts. The rearrangement uses TRBV5-6 and TRBJ1-2; TRBD1 matches at 8 bases. CDR1 is SGHDT and CDR2 is YYEEEE in the germline V gene. The CDR3 sequence is 13 residues long. V lost 4 bases to trimming and J lost 4 bases; unmatched junction nucleotides: 3. CDR3: CASSGQGGYGYTF. DNA of the CDR3: TGTGCCAGCAGCGGACAGGGTGGCTATGGCTACACCTTC.

J is TRBJ1-1 and V is TRBV21-1; whether TRBD1, the table's D call, matches the DNA was not checked. TRBV21-1 is noted as a pseudogene. The CDR3 contains 16 residues. The CDR3 DNA sequence: TGTGCCAGCAGGGGCTTCCCAGGGGGCGCGAACACTGAAGCTTTCTTT. Translating it yields CASRGFPGGANTEAFF.

The chain joins TRBV6-6 to TRBJ1-5, with D possibly being TRBD1 (5 bases). Per the germline V gene, CDR1 is MNHNY and CDR2 is SVGAGI (reference sequence). The CDR3 consists of 13 residues. V was pared by 10 bases and J by 7 bases, with 17 bases between. This CDR3 is CATRNRSWQPQHF. The DNA of the CDR3 is TGTGCCACAAGAAACAGGAGTTGGCAGCCCCAGCATTTT.

The sample holds one count of this clone. This sequence joins TRBV19 and TRBJ1-5; TRBD1 agrees at 12 bases. The CDR3 covers 16 residues. V lost 5 bases, J lost 6 bases, and 8 bases stayed unmatched. Germline V gene sequence: CDR1 LNHDA, CDR2 SQIVND (reference sequence). The CDR3 region has the DNA TGTGCCAGTAGTGTCCCGGGACAGGGGGCTGGTCAGCCCCAGCATTTT. This encodes CASSVPGQGAGQPQHF.

This clone has just a few counts. The V and J genes are TRBV30 and TRBJ2-7, with TRBD1 matching over 7 bases. This CDR3 has 13 residues. CDR1 and CDR2 (germline): GTSNPN, SVGIG (reference sequence). V lost 5 bases, J lost 2 bases, and 6 bases stayed unmatched. For the CDR3, the DNA is TGTGCCTGGGGTGACAGGGACCCCTACGAGCAGTACTTC. Translating gives CAWGDRDPYEQYF.

This clone was detected only a few times. The chain has TRBV7-9 and TRBJ2-7; 7 nucleotides line up with TRBD1. The CDR3 is 15 amino acids. CDR1 SEHNR and CDR2 FQNEAQ come from the germline V gene (reference sequence). Trimming cost V 6 bases and J 2 bases; bases outside gene matches: 10. The CDR3 sequence is CASRRARDSTYEQYF. CDR3 in DNA: TGTGCCAGCAGAAGAGCCCGGGACAGTACCTACGAGCAGTACTTC.

This clone was observed a few times. The chain joins TRBV7-2 to TRBJ2-1; D is possibly TRBD2 (6 bases). The V end lost 1 base, the J end lost 4 bases, and 14 bases lay between the germline ends. This CDR3 is 16 amino acids long. Germline CDR1 and CDR2: SGHTA and FQGNSA. CDR3 in DNA: TGTGCCAGCAGCTTAGGCCCCCGGGGGACTTACAATGAGCAGTTCTTC. The encoded protein is CASSLGPRGTYNEQFF. The whole variable domain, remainder taken from reference TRBV7-2 and TRBJ2-1, is GAGVSQSPSNKVTEKGKDVELRCDPISGHTALYWYRQSLGQGLEFLIYFQGNSAPDKSGLPSDRFSAERTGGSVSTLTIQRTQQEDSAVYLCASSLGPRGTYNEQFFGPGTRLTVL.

This clone was found many times. The chain joins TRBV5-4 to TRBJ2-3, with 13 bases fitting TRBD2. CDR3 size: 13 residues. Per the germline V gene, CDR1 is SGHNT and CDR2 is YYREEE (reference sequence). Trimming cost V 0 bases and J 13 bases; bases outside gene matches: 2. CDR3 residues: CASSLEGLAGEYF. CDR3 nucleotides: TGTGCCAGCAGCTTGGAAGGACTAGCGGGGGAGTATTTT.

This clone was seen a handful of times. The genes are TRBV12-5 and TRBJ2-1, with D possibly matching TRBD2 (5 bases). There are 12 residues in the CDR3. Trimming pared 9 bases from V and 6 bases from J, leaving 12 bases between. The germline gives CDR1 LGHNT, CDR2 FRNRAP. The CDR3 coding sequence is TGTGCTAGCGCAGGACTCCCCAATGAGCAGTTCTTC. As protein: CASAGLPNEQFF.

This clone occurred a few times. The V and J genes are TRBV11-2 and TRBJ2-7, with 7 bases matching TRBD2. V shed 4 bases, J shed 7 bases, and the junction held 1 base outside the gene matches. The CDR3 has 11 amino acids. Germline CDR1 and CDR2: SGHAT and FQNNGV. The chain's CDR3 is CASSSGGEQYF. In DNA, the CDR3 is TGTGCCAGCAGCTCGGGGGGTGAGCAGTACTTC.

The chain has TRBV2 and TRBJ2-7, with D hard to call. The CDR3 length is 11 residues. Germline loops: CDR1 SNHLY, CDR2 FYNNEI. With 6 bases removed from V and 5 bases from J, the gap between germline ends came to 8 bases. CDR3 amino acids: CASRVKHEQYF. The CDR3 nucleotides read TGTGCCAGCAGAGTCAAGCACGAGCAGTACTTC.

There are a few counts of this clone. The chain combines TRBV5-1 with TRBJ2-5; TRBD2 agrees at 8 bases. Germline V gives CDR1 SGHRS, CDR2 YFSETQ. CDR3 length equals 14 residues. V was clipped by 3 bases and J by 2 bases; unmatched bases: 3. CDR3 nucleotides: TGCGCCAGCAGCTCGTTAGCGGGACAAGAGACCCAGTACTTC. Translation gives CASSSLAGQETQYF.

The chain links TRBV6-6 to TRBJ1-4; D not certain. Trimming shortened V by 0 bases and J by 6 bases, and 11 bases separated the two germline ends. The CDR3 is 15 amino acids. From germline, CDR1 is MNHNY and CDR2 SVGAGI (reference sequence). DNA of the CDR3: TGTGCCAGCAGTTACTCGAGGGAGTGGGATGAAAAACTGTTTTTT. This codes for CASSYSREWDEKLFF.

In its sample, this clone was seen a few times. This chain connects TRBV6-6 to TRBJ2-3; TRBD2 aligns across 8 bases. This CDR3 contains 14 residues. Germline CDR1 reads MNHNY; CDR2 reads SVGAGI (reference sequence). The J segment lost 6 bases and the V segment lost 7 bases, leaving 9 bases of the junction unmatched. Here the CDR3 DNA reads TGTGCCAGCATCCCAACGGGACTAGAGGATACGCAGTATTTT. Translation gives CASIPTGLEDTQYF.